Listed here are 3 T cell receptor beta chains from one sample, sequenced in a study of blood T cell repertoires in COVID-19. Method: immunoSEQ multiplex PCR; TCRdb's copy keeps in-frame clones and lacks some. The repertoire holds about 190,000 clones, 80% seen once, with less than 7% in the top ten. The specimen sequenced was peripheral blood. The receptors come from a man aged 60 to 75 with acute or convalescent COVID-19.

This rearrangement joins TRBV21-1 to TRBJ1-5. TRBV21-1 has pseudogene status. The CDR3 length is 15 residues. This CDR3 reads CASTQQRRINQPQHF. CDR3 DNA sequence: TGTGCCAGCACCCAGCAGCGACGGATCAATCAGCCCCAGCATTTT.

The chain recombines TRBV20-1 with TRBJ2-7; 10 nucleotides align to TRBD2. CDR1 is DFQATT, CDR2 SNEGSKA, per germline (reference sequence). The J segment lost 0 bases and the V segment lost 3 bases, leaving 5 bases of the junction unmatched. The CDR3 extends over 15 amino acids. The CDR3 loop reads CSASFLAGDSYEQYF. The CDR3 DNA reads as TGCAGTGCTAGTTTTCTAGCGGGAGACTCCTACGAGCAGTACTTC.

The chain employs TRBV21-1 and TRBJ2-7; the table's D call, TRBD1, has no DNA check behind it. TRBV21-1 is listed as a pseudogene. The length of the CDR3 is 14 residues. The CDR3 loop is CASSKVDTTYEQYF. For the CDR3, the DNA is TGTGCCAGCAGCAAAGTTGACACCACCTACGAGCAGTACTTC.